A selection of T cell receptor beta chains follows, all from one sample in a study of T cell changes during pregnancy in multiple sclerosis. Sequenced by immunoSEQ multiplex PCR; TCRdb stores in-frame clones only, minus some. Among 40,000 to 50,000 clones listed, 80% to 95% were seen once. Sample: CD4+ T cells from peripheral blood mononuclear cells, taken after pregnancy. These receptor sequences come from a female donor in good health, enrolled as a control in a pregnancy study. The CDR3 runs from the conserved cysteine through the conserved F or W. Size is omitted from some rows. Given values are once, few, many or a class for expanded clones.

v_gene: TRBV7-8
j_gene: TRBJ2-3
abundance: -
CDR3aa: CASSLGGLPTDTQYF

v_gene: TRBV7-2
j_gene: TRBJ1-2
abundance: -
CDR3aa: CASSSYRENYGYTF

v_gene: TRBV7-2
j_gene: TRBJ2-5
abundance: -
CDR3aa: CASSLGRRGETQYF

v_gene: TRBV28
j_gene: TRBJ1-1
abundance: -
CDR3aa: CASRLSGWAFF

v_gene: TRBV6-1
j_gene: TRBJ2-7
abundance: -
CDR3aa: CASSEVELGRGLVEQYF

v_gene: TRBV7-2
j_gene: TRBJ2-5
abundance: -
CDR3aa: CASGQSSGLQETQYF

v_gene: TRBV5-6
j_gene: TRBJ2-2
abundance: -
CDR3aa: CASSFSGTIVGELFF

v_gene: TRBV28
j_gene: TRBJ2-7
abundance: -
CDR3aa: CASSPGQSYEQYF

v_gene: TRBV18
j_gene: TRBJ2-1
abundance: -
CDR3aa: CASSPPAVQRDEQFF

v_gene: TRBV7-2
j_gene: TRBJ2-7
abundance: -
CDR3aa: CASSLLAGLSYEQYF

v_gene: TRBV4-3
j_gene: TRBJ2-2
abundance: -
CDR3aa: CASSQETLVSDTGELFF

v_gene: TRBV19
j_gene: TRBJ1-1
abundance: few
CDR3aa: CASSIDREDTEAFF

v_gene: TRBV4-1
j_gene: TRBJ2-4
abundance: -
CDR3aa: CASSGWTGDRAHIQYF

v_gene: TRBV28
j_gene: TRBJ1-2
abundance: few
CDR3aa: CASSPGQGAGGYTF

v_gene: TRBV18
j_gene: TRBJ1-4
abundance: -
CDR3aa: CASSPPTGGNVKLFF

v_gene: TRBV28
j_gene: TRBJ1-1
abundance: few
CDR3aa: CATGQAYTEAFF

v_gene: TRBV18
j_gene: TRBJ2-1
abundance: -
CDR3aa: CASATAGEMRKFF

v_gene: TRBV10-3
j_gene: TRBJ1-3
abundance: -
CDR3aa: CAIRAGKGIRAGNTIYF

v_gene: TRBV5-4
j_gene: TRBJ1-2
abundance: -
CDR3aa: CASSLDIQDYGYTF

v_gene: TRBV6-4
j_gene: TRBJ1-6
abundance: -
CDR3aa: CASSDPEGGCFNSPLHF

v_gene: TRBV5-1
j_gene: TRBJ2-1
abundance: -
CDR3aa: CASSLGDSTNEQFF

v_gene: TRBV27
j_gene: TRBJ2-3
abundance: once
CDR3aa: CASSLWATPTSTDTQYF

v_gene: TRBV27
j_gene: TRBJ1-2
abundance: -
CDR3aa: CASSLRATGDRGYTF

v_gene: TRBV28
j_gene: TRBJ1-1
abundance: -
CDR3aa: CASSLGAGEAFF

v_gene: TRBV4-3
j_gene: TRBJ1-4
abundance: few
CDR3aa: CASSQDRGHEKLFF

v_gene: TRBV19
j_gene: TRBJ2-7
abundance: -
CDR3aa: CASSDRAGGPYEQYF

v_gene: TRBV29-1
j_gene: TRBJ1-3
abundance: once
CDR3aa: CSAGLGQGFGNTIYF

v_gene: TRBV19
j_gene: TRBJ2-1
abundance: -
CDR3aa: CASSMDRAGEQFF

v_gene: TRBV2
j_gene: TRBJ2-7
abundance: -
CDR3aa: CASPAGTSSREQYF

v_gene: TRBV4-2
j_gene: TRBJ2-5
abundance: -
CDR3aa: CASSQDPFRGGPETQYF

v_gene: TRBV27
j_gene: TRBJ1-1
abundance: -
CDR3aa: CASSTRSNTEAFF

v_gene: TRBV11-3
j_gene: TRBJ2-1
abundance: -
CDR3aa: CASSLTGEVSEQFF

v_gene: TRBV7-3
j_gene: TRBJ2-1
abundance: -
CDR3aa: CASSLRTGTYNEQFF

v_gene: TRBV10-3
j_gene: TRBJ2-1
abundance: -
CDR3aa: CAIRQTSGGDLSEQFF

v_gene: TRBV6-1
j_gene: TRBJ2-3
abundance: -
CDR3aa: CASSERQPDTQYF

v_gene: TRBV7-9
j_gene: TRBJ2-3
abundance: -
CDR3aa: CASSLGGGKTDTQYF

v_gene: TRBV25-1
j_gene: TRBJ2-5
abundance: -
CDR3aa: CASSEWGEETQYF

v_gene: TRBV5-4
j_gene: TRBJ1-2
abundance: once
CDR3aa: CASSLEQGASYGYTF

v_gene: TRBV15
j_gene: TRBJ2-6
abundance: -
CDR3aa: CATSRAGASLSGANVLTF

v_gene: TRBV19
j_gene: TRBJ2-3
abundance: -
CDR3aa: CASSILAGGRADTQYF

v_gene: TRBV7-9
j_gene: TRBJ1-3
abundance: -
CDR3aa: CASSPRTVTSGNTIYF

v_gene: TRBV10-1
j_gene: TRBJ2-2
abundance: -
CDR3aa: CASSDLVEGGPTGELFF